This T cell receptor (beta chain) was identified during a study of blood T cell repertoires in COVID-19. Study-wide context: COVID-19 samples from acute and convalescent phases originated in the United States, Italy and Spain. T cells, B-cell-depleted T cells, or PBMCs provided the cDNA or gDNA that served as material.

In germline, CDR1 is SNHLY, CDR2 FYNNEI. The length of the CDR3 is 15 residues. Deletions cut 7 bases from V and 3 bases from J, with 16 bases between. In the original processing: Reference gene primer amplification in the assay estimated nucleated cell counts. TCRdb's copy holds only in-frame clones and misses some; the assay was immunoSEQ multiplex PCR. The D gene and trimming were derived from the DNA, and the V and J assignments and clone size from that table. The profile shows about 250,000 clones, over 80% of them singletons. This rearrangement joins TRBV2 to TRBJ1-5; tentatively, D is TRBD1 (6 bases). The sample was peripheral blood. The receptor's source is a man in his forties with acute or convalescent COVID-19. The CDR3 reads CASTRGQLDNQPQHF. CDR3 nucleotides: TGTGCCAGCACTAGAGGACAGTTAGACAATCAGCCCCAGCATTTT.